This TCR beta chain was captured by sequencing in a study of control samples from healthy donors and cancer patients. CDR1 is LNHNV and CDR2 is YYDKDF in the germline V gene (reference sequence). With 0 bases removed from V and 1 base from J, the gap between germline ends came to 5 bases. The CDR3 totals 14 residues. The assay was immunoSEQ multiplex PCR, and TCRdb's table has in-frame clones only and misses some. The sample has about 98,000 clones; over 60% are singletons. The material sequenced was blood. This chain connects TRBV15 to TRBJ2-3; D unclear. This TCR derives from a woman in her thirties in good health. The CDR3 coding sequence is TGTGCCACCAGCAGAGACTTCGGCACAGATACGCAGTATTTT. Translation: CATSRDFGTDTQYF.